The entry below describes one T cell receptor (beta chain). The antigen remains unidentified. V was shortened by 4 bases and J by 3 bases, with 12 bases between the two germline ends. Germline V gene data show CDR1 as MGHRA and CDR2 as YSYEKL. The length of the CDR3 is 14 residues. This sample stems from a study of shared clonotypes between healthy human individuals. Study-wide points: A generally larger estimated richness was seen in naive subsets than in memory subsets.

Measured with immunoSEQ multiplex PCR; TCRdb has only the in-frame clones, and not every one. The data hold hundreds of thousands of clones, with about 78% observed a single time. This TCR was recovered from a woman in her twenties or thirties in good health. The chain joins TRBV4-1 to TRBJ1-1; D might be TRBD1 (5 bases). The sample was memory CD4+ T cells sorted from blood. Subset in this sample: CD45RA-negative fraction. This CDR3 is CASSRGGWDTEAFF. The CDR3 bases are TGCGCCAGCAGCCGGGGCGGGTGGGACACTGAAGCTTTCTTT.